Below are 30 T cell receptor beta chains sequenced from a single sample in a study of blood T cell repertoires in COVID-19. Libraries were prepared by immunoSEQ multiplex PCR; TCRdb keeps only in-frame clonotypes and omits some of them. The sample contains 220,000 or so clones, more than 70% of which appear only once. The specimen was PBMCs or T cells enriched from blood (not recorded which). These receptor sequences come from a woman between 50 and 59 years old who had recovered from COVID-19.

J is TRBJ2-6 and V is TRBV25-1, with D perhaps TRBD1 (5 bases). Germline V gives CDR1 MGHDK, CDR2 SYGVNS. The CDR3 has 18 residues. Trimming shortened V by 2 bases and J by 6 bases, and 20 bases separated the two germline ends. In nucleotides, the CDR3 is TGTGCCAGCAGTGAAGGGGTCAGGGTAGGTATTCTGGCCAACGTCCTGACTTTC. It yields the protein CASSEGVRVGILANVLTF. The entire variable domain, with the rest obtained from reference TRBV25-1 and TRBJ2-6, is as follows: EADIYQTPRYLVIGTGKKITLECSQTMGHDKMYWYQQDPGMELHLIHYSYGVNSTEKGDLSSESTVSRIRTEHFPLTLESARPSHTSQYLCASSEGVRVGILANVLTFGAGSRLTVL.

CDR3 coding DNA: TGTGCCAGCAGTATCTCCCGGGACATCTCCTACGAGCAGTACTTC. This codes for CASSISRDISYEQYF. The chain combines TRBV7-2 with TRBJ2-7; maybe TRBD1 (6 bases). CDR3 size: 15 residues. The V gene lost 6 bases and the J gene lost 0 bases, with 15 bases spanning the gap. Looked up from germline, CDR1 is SGHTA and CDR2 is FQGNSA.

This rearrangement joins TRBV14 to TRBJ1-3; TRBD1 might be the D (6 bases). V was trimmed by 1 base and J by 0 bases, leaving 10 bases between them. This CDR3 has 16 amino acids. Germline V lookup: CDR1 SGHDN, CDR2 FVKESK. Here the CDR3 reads CASSQVRGPSGNTIYF. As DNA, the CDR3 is TGTGCCAGCAGCCAAGTGCGGGGGCCCTCTGGAAACACCATATATTTT.

CDR3 in amino acids: CASTLAGAREQYF. DNA for the CDR3: TGTGCCAGCACCCTGGCGGGGGCGCGCGAGCAGTACTTC. This chain connects TRBV7-2 to TRBJ2-7; D perhaps matches TRBD2 (7 bases). CDR1 is SGHTA, CDR2 FQGNSA, per germline. Trimming shortened V by 7 bases and J by 6 bases, and 16 bases separated the two germline ends. The CDR3 contains 13 residues.

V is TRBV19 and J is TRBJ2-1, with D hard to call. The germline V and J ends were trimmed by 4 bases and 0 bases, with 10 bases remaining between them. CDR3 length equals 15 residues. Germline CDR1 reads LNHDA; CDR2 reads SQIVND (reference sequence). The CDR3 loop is CASSKERSSYNEQFF. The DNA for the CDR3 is TGTGCCAGTAGTAAGGAGAGATCCTCCTACAATGAGCAGTTCTTC.

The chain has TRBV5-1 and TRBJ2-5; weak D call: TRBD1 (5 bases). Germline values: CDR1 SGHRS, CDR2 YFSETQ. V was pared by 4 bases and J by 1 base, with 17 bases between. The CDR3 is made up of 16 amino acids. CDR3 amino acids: CASSRRTSYSQETQYF. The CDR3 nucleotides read TGCGCCAGCAGCCGCCGGACAAGCTATTCCCAAGAGACCCAGTACTTC.

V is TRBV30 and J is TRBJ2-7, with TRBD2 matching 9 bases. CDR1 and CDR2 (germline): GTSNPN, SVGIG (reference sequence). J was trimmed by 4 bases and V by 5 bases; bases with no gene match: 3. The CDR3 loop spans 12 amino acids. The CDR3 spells CAWGGRGYEQYF. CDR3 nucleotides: TGTGCCTGGGGCGGGAGGGGGTACGAGCAGTACTTC.

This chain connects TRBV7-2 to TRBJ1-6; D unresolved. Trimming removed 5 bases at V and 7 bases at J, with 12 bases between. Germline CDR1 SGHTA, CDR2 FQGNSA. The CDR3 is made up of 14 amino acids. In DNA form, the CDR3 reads TGTGCCAGCAGCCCAGTAGGAGAGAATTCACCCCTCCACTTT. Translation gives CASSPVGENSPLHF.

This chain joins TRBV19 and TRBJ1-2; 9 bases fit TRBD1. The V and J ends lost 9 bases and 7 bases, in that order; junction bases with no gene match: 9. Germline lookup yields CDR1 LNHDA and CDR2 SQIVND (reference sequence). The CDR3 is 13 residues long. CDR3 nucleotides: TGTGCCAGCAGTCCGGGACAGGGTTTTGGCTACACCTTC. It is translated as CASSPGQGFGYTF.

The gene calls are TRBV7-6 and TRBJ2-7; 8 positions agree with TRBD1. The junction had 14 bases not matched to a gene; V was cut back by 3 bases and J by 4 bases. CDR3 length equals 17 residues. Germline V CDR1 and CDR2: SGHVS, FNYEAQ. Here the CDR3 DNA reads TGTGCCAGCAGCTTCTTTCCTCCCGACAGGGGTATTTACGAGCAGTACTTC. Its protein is CASSFFPPDRGIYEQYF. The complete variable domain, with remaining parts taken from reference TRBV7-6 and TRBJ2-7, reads GAGVSQSPRYKVTKRGQDVALRCDPISGHVSLYWYRQALGQGPEFLTYFNYEAQQDKSGLPNDRFSAERPEGSISTLTIQRTEQRDSAMYRCASSFFPPDRGIYEQYFGPGTRLTVT.

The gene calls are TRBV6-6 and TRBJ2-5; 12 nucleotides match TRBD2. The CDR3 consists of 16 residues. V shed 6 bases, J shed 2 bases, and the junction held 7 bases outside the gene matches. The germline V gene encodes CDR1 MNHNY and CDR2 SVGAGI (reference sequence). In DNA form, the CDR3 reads TGTGCCAGCAGCATCAGGACTAGCGGGATACAAGAGACCCAGTACTTC. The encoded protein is CASSIRTSGIQETQYF.

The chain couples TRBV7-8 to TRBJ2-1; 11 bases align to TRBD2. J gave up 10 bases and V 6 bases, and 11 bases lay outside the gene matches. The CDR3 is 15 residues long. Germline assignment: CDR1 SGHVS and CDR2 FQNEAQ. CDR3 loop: CASRPRLAGRREQFF. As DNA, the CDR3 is TGTGCCAGCAGACCCAGACTAGCGGGGAGACGGGAGCAGTTCTTC.

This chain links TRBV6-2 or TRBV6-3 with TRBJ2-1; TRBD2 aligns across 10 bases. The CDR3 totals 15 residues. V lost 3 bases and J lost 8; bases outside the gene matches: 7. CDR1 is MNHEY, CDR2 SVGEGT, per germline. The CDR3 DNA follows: TGTGCCAGCAGTTATTCGGCTAGCGGGAGCGATGAGCAGTTCTTC. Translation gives CASSYSASGSDEQFF.

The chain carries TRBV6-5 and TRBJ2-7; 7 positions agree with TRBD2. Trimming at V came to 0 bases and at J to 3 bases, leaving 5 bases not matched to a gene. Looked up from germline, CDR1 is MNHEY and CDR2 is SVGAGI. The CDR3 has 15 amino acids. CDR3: CASSYSWEGYYEQYF. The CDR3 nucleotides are TGTGCCAGCAGTTACTCGTGGGAGGGCTACTACGAGCAGTACTTC.

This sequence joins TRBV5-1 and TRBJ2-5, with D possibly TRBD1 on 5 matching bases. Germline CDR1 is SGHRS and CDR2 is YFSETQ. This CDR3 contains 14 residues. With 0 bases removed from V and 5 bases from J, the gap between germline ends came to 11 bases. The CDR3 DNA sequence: TGCGCCAGCAGCTTGGCGGTAGGGGCCGAGACCCAGTACTTC. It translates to CASSLAVGAETQYF.

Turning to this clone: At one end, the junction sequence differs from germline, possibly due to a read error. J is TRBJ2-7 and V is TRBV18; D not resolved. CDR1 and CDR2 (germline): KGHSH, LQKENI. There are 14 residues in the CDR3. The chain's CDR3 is CVSSPGRQTKEQYF. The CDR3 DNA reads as TGTGTCAGCTCACCAGGTAGACAAACCAAGGAGCAGTACTTC.

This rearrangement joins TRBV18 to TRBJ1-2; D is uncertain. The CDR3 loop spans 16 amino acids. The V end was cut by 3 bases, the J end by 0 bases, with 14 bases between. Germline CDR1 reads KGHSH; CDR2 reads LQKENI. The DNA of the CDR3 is TGTGCCAGCTCACCTTGGACTGAAATAGCTAACTATGGCTACACCTTC. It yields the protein CASSPWTEIANYGYTF.

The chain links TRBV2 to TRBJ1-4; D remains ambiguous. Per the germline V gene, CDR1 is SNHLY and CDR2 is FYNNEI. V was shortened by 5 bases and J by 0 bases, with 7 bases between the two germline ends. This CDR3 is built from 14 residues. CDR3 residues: CASSYSATNEKLFF. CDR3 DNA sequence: TGTGCCAGCAGTTACAGTGCAACTAATGAAAAACTGTTTTTT.

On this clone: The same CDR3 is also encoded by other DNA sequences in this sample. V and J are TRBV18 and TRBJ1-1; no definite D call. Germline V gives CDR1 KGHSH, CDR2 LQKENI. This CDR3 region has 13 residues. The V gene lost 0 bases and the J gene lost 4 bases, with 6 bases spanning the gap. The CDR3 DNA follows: TGTGCCAGCTCACCACCTTCAGGCACTGAAGCTTTCTTT. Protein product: CASSPPSGTEAFF.

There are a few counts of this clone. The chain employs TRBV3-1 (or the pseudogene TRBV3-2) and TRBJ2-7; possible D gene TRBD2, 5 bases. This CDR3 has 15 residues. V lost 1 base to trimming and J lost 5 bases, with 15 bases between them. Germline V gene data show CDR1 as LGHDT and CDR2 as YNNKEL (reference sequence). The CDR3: CASSQGVMTIHEQYF. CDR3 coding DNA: TGTGCCAGCAGCCAAGGGGTGATGACTATTCACGAGCAGTACTTC.

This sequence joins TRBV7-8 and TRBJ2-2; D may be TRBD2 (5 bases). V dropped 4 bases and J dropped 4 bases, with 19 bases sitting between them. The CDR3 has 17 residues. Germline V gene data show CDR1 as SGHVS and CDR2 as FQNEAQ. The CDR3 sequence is CASSSSPRGQGTGELFF. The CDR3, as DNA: TGTGCCAGCAGCTCTTCCCCCCGGGGTCAAGGCACCGGGGAGCTGTTTTTT.

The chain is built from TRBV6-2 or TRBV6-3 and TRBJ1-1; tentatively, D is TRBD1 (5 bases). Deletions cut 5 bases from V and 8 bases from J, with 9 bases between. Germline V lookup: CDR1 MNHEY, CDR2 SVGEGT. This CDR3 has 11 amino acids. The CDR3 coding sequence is TGTGCCAGCAGTCTGGGGCACGAAGCTTTCTTT. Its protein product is CASSLGHEAFF.

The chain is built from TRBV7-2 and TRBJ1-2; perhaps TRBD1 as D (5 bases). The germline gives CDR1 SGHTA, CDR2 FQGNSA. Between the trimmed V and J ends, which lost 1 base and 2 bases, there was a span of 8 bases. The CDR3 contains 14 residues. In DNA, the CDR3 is TGTGCCAGCAGCTTAGGGCCAGGGAACTATGGCTACACCTTC. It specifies CASSLGPGNYGYTF.

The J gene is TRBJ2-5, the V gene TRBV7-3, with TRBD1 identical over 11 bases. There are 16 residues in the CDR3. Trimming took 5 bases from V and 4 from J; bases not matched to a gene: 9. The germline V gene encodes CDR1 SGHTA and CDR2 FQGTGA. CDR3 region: CASSPSGTGGGETQYF. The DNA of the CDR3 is TGTGCCAGCAGCCCTTCCGGGACAGGGGGTGGAGAGACCCAGTACTTC.

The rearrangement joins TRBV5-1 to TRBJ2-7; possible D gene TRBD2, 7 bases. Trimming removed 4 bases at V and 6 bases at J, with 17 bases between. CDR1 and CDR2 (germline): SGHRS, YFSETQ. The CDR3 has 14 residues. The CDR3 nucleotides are TGCGCCAGCAGCCCGCCGTCGGGGGGCGGCGAGCAGTACTTC. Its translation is CASSPPSGGGEQYF.

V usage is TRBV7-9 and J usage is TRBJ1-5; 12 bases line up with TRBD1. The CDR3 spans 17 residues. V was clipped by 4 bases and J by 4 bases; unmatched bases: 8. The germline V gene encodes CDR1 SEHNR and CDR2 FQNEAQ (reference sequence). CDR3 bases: TGTGCCAGCAGCTCCGTCCCGGGACAGGGGGCTAATCAGCCCCAGCATTTT. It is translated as CASSSVPGQGANQPQHF.

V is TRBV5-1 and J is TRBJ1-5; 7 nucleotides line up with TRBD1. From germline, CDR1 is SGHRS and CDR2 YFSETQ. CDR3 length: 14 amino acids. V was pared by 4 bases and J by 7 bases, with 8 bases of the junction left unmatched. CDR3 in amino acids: CASSEGTDLQPQHF. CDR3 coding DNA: TGCGCCAGCAGCGAAGGGACAGACTTGCAGCCCCAGCATTTT.

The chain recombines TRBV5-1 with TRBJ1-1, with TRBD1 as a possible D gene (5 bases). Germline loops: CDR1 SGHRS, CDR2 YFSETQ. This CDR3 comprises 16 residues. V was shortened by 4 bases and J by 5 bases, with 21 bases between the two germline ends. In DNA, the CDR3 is TGCGCCAGCAGCCTCGGGGGAGGGAAAAGGGGAACTGAAGCTTTCTTT. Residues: CASSLGGGKRGTEAFF.

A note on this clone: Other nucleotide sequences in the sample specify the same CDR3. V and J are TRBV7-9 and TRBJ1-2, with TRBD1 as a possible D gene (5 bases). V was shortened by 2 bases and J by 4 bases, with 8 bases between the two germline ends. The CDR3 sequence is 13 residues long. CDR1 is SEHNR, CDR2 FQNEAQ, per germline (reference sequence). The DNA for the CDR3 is TGTGCCAGCAGCTTATCAGGGATCTATGGCTACACCTTC. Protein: CASSLSGIYGYTF.

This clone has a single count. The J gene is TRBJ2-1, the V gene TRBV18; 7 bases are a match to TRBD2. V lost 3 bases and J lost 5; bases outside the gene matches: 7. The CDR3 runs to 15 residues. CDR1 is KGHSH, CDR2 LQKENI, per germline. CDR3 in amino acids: CASSPGRRENNEQFF. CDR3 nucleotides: TGTGCCAGCTCACCGGGACGGCGGGAGAACAATGAGCAGTTCTTC.